This T cell receptor (beta chain) was recorded in a study of siplizumab effects on memory and regulatory T cells. General observations from the study: There were only a minor fraction of alloreactive clones that mapped to unstimulated subsets. Naive T cells looked more diverse than memory cells, and they looked like major contributors to the alloresponse.

Comments on this clone: Its antigen is not known.

With V trimmed by 5 bases and J by 0 bases, 9 bases remained unmatched. Germline lookup yields CDR1 MNHEY and CDR2 SMNVEV (reference sequence). The CDR3 is made up of 16 amino acids. Sequencing was performed with immunoSEQ multiplex PCR; in TCRdb, only in-frame clones are kept and a portion is missing. This table has 100,000 or so clones, approximately 94% appearing once. This TCR derives from a human donor in good health. The chain recombines TRBV27 with TRBJ1-1, with TRBD1 matching over 7 bases. Material: CD4+ T cells sorted from blood. CDR3: CASSPPGGQVNTEAFF. The CDR3 DNA is TGTGCCAGCAGTCCCCCAGGGGGGCAGGTGAACACTGAAGCTTTCTTT.